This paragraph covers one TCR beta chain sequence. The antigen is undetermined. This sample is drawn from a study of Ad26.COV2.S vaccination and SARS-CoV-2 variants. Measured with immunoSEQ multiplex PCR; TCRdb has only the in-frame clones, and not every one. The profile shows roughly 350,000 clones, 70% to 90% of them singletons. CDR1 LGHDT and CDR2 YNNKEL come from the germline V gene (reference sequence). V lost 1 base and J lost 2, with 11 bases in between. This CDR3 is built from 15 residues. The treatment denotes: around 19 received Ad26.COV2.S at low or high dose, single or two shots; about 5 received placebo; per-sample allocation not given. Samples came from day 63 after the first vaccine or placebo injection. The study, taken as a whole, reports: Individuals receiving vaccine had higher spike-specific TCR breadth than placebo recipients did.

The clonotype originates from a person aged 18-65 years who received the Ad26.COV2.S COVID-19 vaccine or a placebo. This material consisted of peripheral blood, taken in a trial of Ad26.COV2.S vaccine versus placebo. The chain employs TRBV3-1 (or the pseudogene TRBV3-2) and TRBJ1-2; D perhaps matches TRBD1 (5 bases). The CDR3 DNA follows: TGTGCCAGCAGCCAAGCTTGGGGGGGGAACTATGGCTACACCTTC. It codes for CASSQAWGGNYGYTF.